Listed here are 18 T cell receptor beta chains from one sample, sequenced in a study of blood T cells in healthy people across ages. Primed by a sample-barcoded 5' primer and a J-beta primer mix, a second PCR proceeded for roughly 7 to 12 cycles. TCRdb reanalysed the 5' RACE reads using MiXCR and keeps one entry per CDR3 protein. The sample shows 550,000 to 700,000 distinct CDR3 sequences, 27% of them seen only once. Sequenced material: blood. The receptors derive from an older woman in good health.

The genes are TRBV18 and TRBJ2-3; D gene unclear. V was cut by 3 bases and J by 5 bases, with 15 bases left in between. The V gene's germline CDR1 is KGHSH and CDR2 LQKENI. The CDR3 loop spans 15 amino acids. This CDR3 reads CASSPFDAPGDTQYF. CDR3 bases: TGTGCCAGCTCACCTTTCGATGCCCCAGGAGATACGCAGTATTTT.

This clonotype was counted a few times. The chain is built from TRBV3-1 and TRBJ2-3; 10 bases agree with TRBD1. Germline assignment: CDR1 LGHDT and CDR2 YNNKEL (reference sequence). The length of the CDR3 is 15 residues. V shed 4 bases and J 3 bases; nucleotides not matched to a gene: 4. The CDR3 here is CASSRRTGGTDTQYF. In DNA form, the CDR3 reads TGTGCCAGCAGCCGCAGGACAGGGGGGACAGATACGCAGTATTTT.

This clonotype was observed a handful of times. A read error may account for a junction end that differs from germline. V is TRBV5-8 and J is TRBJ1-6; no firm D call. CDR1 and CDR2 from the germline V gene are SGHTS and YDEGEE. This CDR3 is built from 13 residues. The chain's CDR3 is CASSSEVTSPLYF. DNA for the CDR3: TGTGCCAGCAGCTCCGAGGTGACTTCACCCCTCTACTTT.

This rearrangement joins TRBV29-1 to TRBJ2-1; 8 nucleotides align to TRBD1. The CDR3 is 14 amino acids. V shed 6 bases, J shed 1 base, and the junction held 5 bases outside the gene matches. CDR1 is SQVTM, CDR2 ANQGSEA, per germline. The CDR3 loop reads CSVDRGRSYNEQFF. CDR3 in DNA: TGCAGCGTCGACAGGGGTAGGTCCTACAATGAGCAGTTCTTC.

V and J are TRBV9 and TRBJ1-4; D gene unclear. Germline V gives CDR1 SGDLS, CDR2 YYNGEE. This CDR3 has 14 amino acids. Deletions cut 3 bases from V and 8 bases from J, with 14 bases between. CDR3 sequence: CASSADWSGEKLFF. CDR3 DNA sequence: TGTGCCAGCAGCGCAGACTGGAGTGGCGAAAAACTGTTTTTT.

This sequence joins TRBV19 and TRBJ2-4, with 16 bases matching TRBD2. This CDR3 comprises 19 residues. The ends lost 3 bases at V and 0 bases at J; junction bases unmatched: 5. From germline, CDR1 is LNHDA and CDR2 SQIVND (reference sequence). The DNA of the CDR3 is TGTGCCAGTAGTATGGCCGGGACTAGCGGGAGGGGAGCCAAAAACATTCAGTACTTC. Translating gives CASSMAGTSGRGAKNIQYF.

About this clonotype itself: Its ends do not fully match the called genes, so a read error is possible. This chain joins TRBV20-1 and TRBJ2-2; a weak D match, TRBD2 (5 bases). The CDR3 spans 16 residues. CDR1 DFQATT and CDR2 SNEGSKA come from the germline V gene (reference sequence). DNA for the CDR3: TGCAGTGCTCGAGAGGGCCCCCAGATTGTTGCCGGGGAGCTGTTTTTT. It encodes CSAREGPQIVAGELFF.

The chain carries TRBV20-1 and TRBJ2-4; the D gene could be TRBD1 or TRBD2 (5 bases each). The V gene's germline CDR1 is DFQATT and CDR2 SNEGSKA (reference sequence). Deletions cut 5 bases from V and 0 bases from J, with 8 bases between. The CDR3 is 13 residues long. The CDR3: CSAGGQAKNIQYF. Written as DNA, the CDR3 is TGCAGTGCTGGAGGACAAGCCAAAAACATTCAGTACTTC.

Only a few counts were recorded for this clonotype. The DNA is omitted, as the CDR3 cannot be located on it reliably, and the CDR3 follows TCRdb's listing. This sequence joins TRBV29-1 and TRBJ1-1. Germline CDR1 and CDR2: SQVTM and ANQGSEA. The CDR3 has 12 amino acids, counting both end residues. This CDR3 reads CSVGEGSKGPFF.

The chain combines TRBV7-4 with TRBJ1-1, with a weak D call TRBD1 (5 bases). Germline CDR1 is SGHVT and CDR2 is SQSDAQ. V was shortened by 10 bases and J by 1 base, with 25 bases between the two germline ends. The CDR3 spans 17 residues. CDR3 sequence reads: CATNGRTRGVGNTEAFF. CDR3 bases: TGTGCCACAAATGGACGGACTCGAGGGGTGGGGAACACTGAAGCTTTCTTT. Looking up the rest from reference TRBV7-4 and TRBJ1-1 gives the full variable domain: GAGVSQSPRYKVAKRGRDVALRCDSISGHVTLYWYRQTLGQGSEVLTYSQSDAQRDKSGRPSGRFSAERPERSVSTLKIQRTEQGDSAVYLCATNGRTRGVGNTEAFFGQGTRLTVV.

CDR3 loop: CASSLAGGLEQYF. For the CDR3, the DNA is TGTGCCAGCAGCTTAGCGGGAGGGCTCGAGCAGTACTTC. This sequence joins TRBV7-9 and TRBJ2-7, with 7 nucleotides matching TRBD2. The germline CDR1 and CDR2 sequences are SEHNR and FQNEAQ (reference sequence). The CDR3 loop spans 13 amino acids. Trimming cost V 0 bases and J 6 bases; bases outside gene matches: 2.

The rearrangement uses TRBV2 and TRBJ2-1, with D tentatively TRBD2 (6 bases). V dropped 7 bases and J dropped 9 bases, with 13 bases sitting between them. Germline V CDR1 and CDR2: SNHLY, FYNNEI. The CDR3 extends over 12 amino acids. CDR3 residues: CASIGDGGEQFF. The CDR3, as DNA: TGTGCCAGCATCGGGGACGGGGGTGAGCAGTTCTTC.

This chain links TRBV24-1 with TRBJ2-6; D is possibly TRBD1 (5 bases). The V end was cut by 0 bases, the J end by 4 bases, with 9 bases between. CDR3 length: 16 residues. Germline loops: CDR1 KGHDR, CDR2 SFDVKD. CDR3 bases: TGTGCCACCAGTGATTTGAAGGGGAAGGGGGCCAACGTCCTGACTTTC. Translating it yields CATSDLKGKGANVLTF.

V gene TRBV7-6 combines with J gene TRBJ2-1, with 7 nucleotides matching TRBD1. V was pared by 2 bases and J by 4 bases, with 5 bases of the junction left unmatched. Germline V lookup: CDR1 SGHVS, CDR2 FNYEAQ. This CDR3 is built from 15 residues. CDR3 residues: CASSLRQGHYNEQFF. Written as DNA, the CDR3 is TGTGCCAGCAGCTTACGACAGGGCCATTACAATGAGCAGTTCTTC.

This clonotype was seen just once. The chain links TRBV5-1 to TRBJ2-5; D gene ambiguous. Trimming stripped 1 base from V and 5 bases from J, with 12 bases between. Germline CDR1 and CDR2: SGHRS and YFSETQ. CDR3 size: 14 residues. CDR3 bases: TGCGCCAGCAGCTTGAAGGTTTCGGAGGAGACCCAGTACTTC. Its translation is CASSLKVSEETQYF.

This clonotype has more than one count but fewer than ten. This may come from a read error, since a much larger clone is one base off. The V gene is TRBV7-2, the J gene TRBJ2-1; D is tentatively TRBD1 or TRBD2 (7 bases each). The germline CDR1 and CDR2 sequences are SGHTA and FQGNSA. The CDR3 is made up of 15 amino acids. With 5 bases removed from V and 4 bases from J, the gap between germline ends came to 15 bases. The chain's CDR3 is CASSPQGRGYNEQFF. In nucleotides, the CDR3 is TGTGCCAGCAGCCCACAGGGGAGGGGTTACAATGAGCAGTTCTTC. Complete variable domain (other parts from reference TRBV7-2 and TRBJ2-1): GAGVSQSPSNKVTEKGKDVELRCDPISGHTALYWYRQSLGQGLEFLIYFQGNSAPDKSGLPSDRFSAERTGGSVSTLTIQRTQQEDSAVYLCASSPQGRGYNEQFFGPGTRLTVL.

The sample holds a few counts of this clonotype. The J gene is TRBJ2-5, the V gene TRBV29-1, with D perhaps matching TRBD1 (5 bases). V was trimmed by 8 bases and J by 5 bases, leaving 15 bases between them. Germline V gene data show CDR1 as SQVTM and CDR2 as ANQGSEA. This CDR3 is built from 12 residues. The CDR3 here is CSSEQVGETQYF. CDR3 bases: TGCAGCTCGGAACAGGTGGGGGAGACCCAGTACTTC.

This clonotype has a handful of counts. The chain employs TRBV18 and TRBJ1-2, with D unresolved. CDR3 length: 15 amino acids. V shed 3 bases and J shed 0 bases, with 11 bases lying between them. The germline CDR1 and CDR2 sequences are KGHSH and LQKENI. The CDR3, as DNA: TGTGCCAGCTCACCTAGGACCGGGACTAACTATGGCTACACCTTC. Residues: CASSPRTGTNYGYTF.